This T cell receptor (beta chain) was sequenced in a study of post-analysis software for immune sequencing data (dated by TCRdb to between 2015 and 2016). At the level of the whole study: Relapsing-remitting, secondary progressive and progressive-relapsing multiple sclerosis were recorded as disease courses, and subtype annotation was lacking for some patients. The patient repertoires were compared against approximately eleven previously published healthy control repertoires obtained from donors aged about 6 to 28 years. A subset of samples was prepared in parallel using single-end sample barcoding, then pooled and co-amplified after Illumina adapter ligation.

Study-wide conclusions, independent of this receptor: The multiple sclerosis patient group was slightly younger than the control group. Strong co-clustering of samples prepared in the same batch was shown by direct clustering with F measure, prompting a batch-effect correction. Significantly lower normalized Chao1 diversity was found in multiple sclerosis patients than in controls, suggesting substantial peripheral T-cell clonal expansion. Patients showed significantly higher frequencies than controls for a few TRBV segments, among them TRBV5-6, TRBV5-1 and TRBV20-1.

Points on this clonotype: What antigen it recognizes has not been identified. No much larger clone exists at a distance of one base, and base qualities are not known.

The method behind the library was PCR. TCRdb records Illumina HiSeq 2500 as the sequencer. To reduce PCR and sequencing biases, unique molecular identifiers were built into the TCR beta cDNA libraries. Approximately 500,000 cDNA molecules were obtained for every 1 to 10 million input T cells, so each molecule roughly corresponded to one T cell. The same protocol used for the earlier healthy control dataset was applied to prepare and sequence the patient libraries. Within a given batch, samples were prepared together, multiplexed and sequenced on the same HiSeq lane. As for the original processing: Raw barcoded reads were processed with MIGEC, and single-read molecular identifier groups were discarded before consensus assembly and CDR3 extraction. VDJtools was used for post-analysis of the clonotype tables, and diversity was normalized by down-sampling every dataset to the size of the smallest sample. To correct batch-related cross-sample contamination, repertoire overlap clustering matched CDR3 amino acid sequences but not nucleotide sequences. The public reads were run again by TCRdb, first through fastp at Q25 and then through MiXCR, and only productive beta chains were kept. Identical CDR3 protein sequences are pooled into one entry, listed with their most common genes and DNA. Here the V and J calls rest on TCRdb's processing, not on the authors' analysis. This sample lists about 430,000 distinct CDR3 sequences; approximately 37% were detected once. The leading ten clones occupy about 8% of the sample.

To demonstrate the VDJtools post-analysis software, the study profiled TCR beta repertoires from the peripheral blood of about 13 young patients with multiple sclerosis. The patients with multiple sclerosis were children and adolescents between 6 and 15 years of age. The CDR3 sequence holds 20 residues, the cysteine and phenylalanine included. The DNA shown is the 60-base CDR3, in frame from base 1. From the germline V gene, CDR1 is MNHEY and CDR2 is SVGAGI. The V and J ends are trimmed by 2 bases and 5 bases, leaving 28 bases between them. The sequence was obtained from a girl aged 2-10 years with multiple sclerosis. Recombination linked TRBV6-5 to TRBJ2-1; the D segment could be TRBD1, given 6 matching bases. Sequencing used blood. The CDR3 protein sequence reads: CASSYSPIPGASGGNNEQFF. The DNA sequence is TGTGCCAGCAGTTACAGTCCAATACCAGGGGCAAGTGGAGGTAACAATGAGCAGTTCTTC.